These 9 T cell receptor beta chains were all obtained from the same sample, sequenced in a study of T-cell memory formation after mild COVID-19 (dated by TCRdb to about 2021). The protocol used for the library was 5' RACE. Sequencing took place on an Illumina NovaSeq 6000. TCRdb passed the public sequencing reads through fastp at Q25 and MiXCR, retaining productive beta sequences. Entries that share a CDR3 protein sequence are merged under the most common genes and DNA. The sample includes approximately 410,000 distinct CDR3 sequences, with 23% observed a single time. The ten largest clones take up roughly 14% of the sample. Specimen: PBMCs or a T cell subset sorted from them (not recorded which). The receptor set was obtained from an adult woman who had mild COVID-19 (a few samples of this study predate the infection). The sample titles of this study are shuffled in the database, so cell type and time point are left out; the donor was told from shared clones.

This rearrangement joins TRBV6-2 or TRBV6-3 to TRBJ2-7; 9 bases fit TRBD1. The CDR3 has 16 amino acids. From germline, CDR1 is MNHEY and CDR2 SVGEGT. V shed 5 bases and J 5 bases; nucleotides not matched to a gene: 13. CDR3 nucleotide sequence: TGTGCCAGCAGTCCCCTGGTGACCGGGACAGGGAACGAGCAGTACTTC. As protein: CASSPLVTGTGNEQYF.

The chain combines TRBV11-1 with TRBJ2-7; D is undetermined. CDR3 length: 13 residues. Trimming removed 1 base at V and 3 bases at J, with 7 bases between. Germline loops: CDR1 SGHAT, CDR2 FQDESV (reference sequence). The CDR3 region is CASSLDGIYEQYF. CDR3 in DNA: TGTGCCAGCAGCTTAGACGGAATCTACGAGCAGTACTTC.

This clonotype was seen a handful of times. CDR3 amino acids: CASMVQGSETQYF. In nucleotides, the CDR3 is TGTGCCAGCATGGTACAGGGTTCGGAGACCCAGTACTTC. The gene calls are TRBV6-5 and TRBJ2-5; D is possibly TRBD1 (6 bases). Trimming took 7 bases from V and 5 from J, leaving 14 bases between them. Germline-derived CDR1 and CDR2 are MNHEY and SVGAGI. This CDR3 is 13 amino acids long.

The chain joins TRBV4-3 to TRBJ2-1, with 12 nucleotides matching TRBD2. This CDR3 is 16 amino acids long. Germline V gene sequence: CDR1 LGHNA, CDR2 YSLEER. J gave up 4 bases and V 4 bases, and 5 bases lay outside the gene matches. The CDR3 sequence is CASSPLAGGPYNEQFF. Here the CDR3 DNA reads TGCGCCAGCAGCCCCCTAGCGGGAGGGCCTTACAATGAGCAGTTCTTC.

This clonotype was counted many times. The J gene is TRBJ2-3, the V gene TRBV4-1; 8 bases are shared with TRBD2. Per germline, CDR1 MGHRA and CDR2 YSYEKL. V lost 4 bases to trimming and J lost 0 bases; unmatched junction nucleotides: 9. CDR3 length: 17 residues. The CDR3 DNA follows: TGCGCCAGCAGCCGCGAACCTAGCGGGCCTAGCACAGATACGCAGTATTTT. Protein product: CASSREPSGPSTDTQYF.

The rearrangement uses TRBV25-1 and TRBJ1-6; D call uncertain. This CDR3 is built from 15 residues. V was trimmed by 7 bases and J by 8 bases, leaving 18 bases between them. From germline, CDR1 is MGHDK and CDR2 SYGVNS. The CDR3 protein is CASMAALTGYSPLHF. CDR3 coding DNA: TGTGCCAGCATGGCGGCTCTGACGGGATATTCACCCCTCCACTTT.

This clonotype was observed at least ten times. The chain has TRBV5-1 and TRBJ2-1; 7 bases agree with TRBD1. There are 15 residues in the CDR3. Germline assignment: CDR1 SGHRS and CDR2 YFSETQ. J gave up 9 bases and V 4 bases, and 13 bases lay outside the gene matches. The CDR3 is CASSPGTAPLIEQFF. The DNA of the CDR3 is TGCGCCAGCAGCCCCGGGACAGCACCTCTAATTGAGCAGTTCTTC.

The chain carries TRBV4-1 and TRBJ2-5; 10 positions agree with TRBD2. Trimming took 1 base from V and 4 from J; bases not matched to a gene: 9. Germline CDR1 and CDR2: MGHRA and YSYEKL. The CDR3 runs 17 residues. DNA for the CDR3: TGCGCCAGCAGCCAAGGTGCCAGCGGGGGGGCAGCAGAGACCCAGTACTTC. Its translation is CASSQGASGGAAETQYF.

Only a few counts were recorded for this clonotype. This rearrangement joins TRBV21-1 to TRBJ2-1; the table's TRBD2 call for D was not verified on the DNA. TRBV21-1 is classified as a pseudogene. The CDR3 runs to 13 residues. DNA of the CDR3: TGTGCCAGCAGCGTTCCCGGGCCTCCTGAGCAGTTCTTC. Translation gives CASSVPGPPEQFF.